This T cell receptor (beta chain) came from a study of human T cells and chemical hapten exposure. Whole-study context: Mostly female patients had alopecia areata, totalis or universalis.

CDR3 length: 16 residues. V was clipped by 1 base and J by 1 base; unmatched bases: 7. Germline values: CDR1 SGDLS, CDR2 YYNGEE. Study-level points and caveats: Positive correlation was observed between PT1 expanded TCR counts and patch test score. Sensitizing to DPC left TCRs with a frequency above 1 in 1000 unaltered.

Of note for this clonotype: Its antigen is undetermined.

As for time point: patch test 1, 2 weeks after DPC sensitization. Treatment: therapeutic diphenylcyclopropenone sensitization with weekly scalp DPC. Each CDR3 protein gets one entry after TCRdb re-called the RACE reads with MiXCR. The sample carries around 110,000 distinct CDR3 sequences, roughly 12% recorded once. This receptor was identified in a woman aged 50 to 60 with alopecia areata. Some clones in this sample may be carry-over from other donors' samples. The chain employs TRBV9 and TRBJ2-7; 8 nucleotides match TRBD2. The starting material was whole blood, obtained in connection with sensitization to the hapten diphenylcyclopropenone (DPC). CDR3 protein: CASSVRPAGVSYEQYF. The CDR3 coding sequence is TGTGCCAGCAGCGTACGTCCAGCGGGAGTGTCCTACGAGCAGTACTTC.